What follows are 15 T cell receptor beta chains derived from one specimen sequenced in a study of T cell repertoires in aging, cancer and after chemotherapy. TRB rearrangements spanning V, D and J were amplified using mixed TRB-A/B primers. Via MiXCR, TCRdb re-called the multiplex PCR reads, giving one row per CDR3 protein. The sample yields thousands of distinct CDR3 sequences, 20% to 25% seen once. The template was genomic DNA from peripheral blood, not RNA. The specimen was blood. The receptors come from a human donor with a blood cancer.

CDR3 DNA: TGCAGTGCTATGCCCCGTTGGGAGCAGTACTTC. Translation gives CSAMPRWEQYF. The V and J genes are TRBV20-1 and TRBJ2-7; D is undetermined. The ends were cut back, 4 bases at V and 7 bases at J, with 11 bases in the middle. CDR1 is DFQATT and CDR2 is SNEGSKA in the germline V gene (reference sequence). CDR3 size: 11 residues.

This clonotype is classed as medium-sized. This chain links TRBV12-3 or TRBV12-4 with TRBJ2-7; D is perhaps TRBD1 or TRBD2 (5 bases each). Trimming left V 7 bases short and J 0 bases short, with 16 bases between. The CDR3 totals 15 residues. The CDR3: CASTPPGHSSYEQYF. Here the CDR3 DNA reads TGTGCCAGCACCCCCCCGGGGCACAGCTCCTACGAGCAGTACTTC.

The rearrangement links TRBV20-1 to TRBJ2-7; the match to TRBD2 covers 9 bases. Germline V gives CDR1 DFQATT, CDR2 SNEGSKA (reference sequence). Unmatched junction bases numbered 11, after V lost 5 bases and J lost 6 bases. The CDR3 loop spans 14 amino acids. DNA of the CDR3: TGCAGTGCTCCATGGAAACTAGCGGGTGGCGAGCAGTACTTC. Amino acid sequence: CSAPWKLAGGEQYF.

By sample share, this clonotype is medium-sized (0.01 to 0.1%). This chain uses TRBV19 with TRBJ1-2; 7 positions match TRBD1. Germline CDR1 and CDR2: LNHDA and SQIVND (reference sequence). CDR3 length: 15 amino acids. V dropped 3 bases and J dropped 4; count of bases not matched to a gene: 8. The CDR3 reads CASSIGTARLYGYTF. CDR3 nucleotide sequence: TGTGCCAGTAGTATCGGGACAGCCCGTCTCTATGGCTACACCTTC.

This clonotype qualifies as medium-sized. This chain uses TRBV18 with TRBJ2-5; 7 bases fit TRBD2. Trimming took 3 bases from V and 4 from J; bases not matched to a gene: 8. The CDR3 extends over 15 amino acids. CDR1 and CDR2 (germline): KGHSH, LQKENI. CDR3 sequence reads: CASSPLGLDSETQYF. The DNA of the CDR3 is TGTGCCAGCTCACCCCTCGGACTAGATTCAGAGACCCAGTACTTC.

This clonotype is classed as medium-sized. The J gene is TRBJ2-5, the V gene TRBV5-6; the D gene is possibly TRBD1 (8 bases). The CDR3 extends over 14 amino acids. The V end was cut by 4 bases, the J end by 7 bases, with 17 bases between. In germline, CDR1 is SGHDT, CDR2 YYEEEE. The CDR3 coding sequence is TGTGCCAGCAGCATCCCGGACAGGGAGGGGACCCAGTACTTC. It encodes CASSIPDREGTQYF.

This clonotype is labeled as medium-sized (0.01 to 0.1%). The chain is built from TRBV5-4 and TRBJ2-3, with unresolved D. Germline assignment: CDR1 SGHNT and CDR2 YYREEE (reference sequence). The CDR3 has 15 amino acids. The V gene lost 4 bases and the J gene lost 2 bases, with 14 bases spanning the gap. The CDR3 nucleotides are TGTGCCAGCAGCACAGAGTCACTGCTCACAGATACGCAGTATTTT. Translating gives CASSTESLLTDTQYF.

The CDR3 DNA reads as TGTGCCACCGACCCGACGGGACAGGGAAGAGGGGGCACCGGGGAGCTGTTTTTT. This translates into CATDPTGQGRGGTGELFF. The rearrangement joins TRBV6-2 or TRBV6-3 to TRBJ2-2; 9 positions match TRBD1. Germline assignment: CDR1 MNHEY and CDR2 SVGEGT. Trimming took 10 bases from V and 4 from J; bases not matched to a gene: 19. The CDR3 runs 18 residues.

By proportion, this clonotype is medium-sized (0.01 to 0.1%). The chain couples TRBV19 to TRBJ2-7; D is perhaps TRBD1 (5 bases). This CDR3 has 16 residues. Germline V CDR1 and CDR2: LNHDA, SQIVND (reference sequence). V lost 3 bases, J lost 2 bases, and 17 bases lay in between. CDR3 bases: TGTGCCAGTAGTATTGGGGTTAGCCAGGGAACCTACGAGCAGTACTTC. Translating it yields CASSIGVSQGTYEQYF.

The gene calls are TRBV12-3 or TRBV12-4 and TRBJ2-7; D is undetermined. Trimming took 1 base from V and 4 from J, leaving 8 bases between them. The CDR3 is 13 amino acids. The CDR3 spells CASSLGVGYEQYF. The CDR3 nucleotides read TGTGCCAGCAGTTTAGGCGTAGGGTACGAGCAGTACTTC.

The chain links TRBV7-9 to TRBJ2-5, with 7 bases that match TRBD1. This CDR3 has 14 amino acids. The trim removed 6 bases at V and 2 bases at J, leaving 6 bases unmatched. Per germline, CDR1 SEHNR and CDR2 FQNEAQ (reference sequence). The CDR3 DNA follows: TGTGCCAGCAGTCCGACAGGGCGGCAAGAGACCCAGTACTTC. Translation: CASSPTGRQETQYF.

The V and J genes are TRBV27 and TRBJ1-3, with 7 bases identical to TRBD1. Germline assignment: CDR1 MNHEY and CDR2 SMNVEV (reference sequence). With V trimmed by 5 bases and J by 7 bases, 14 bases remained unmatched. This CDR3 is built from 16 residues. The CDR3 region has the DNA TGTGCCAGCAGTACCCAAAAGACAGGGAGTGGGAACACCATATATTTT. Its translation is CASSTQKTGSGNTIYF.

By sample fraction, this clonotype is medium-sized (0.01 to 0.1%). The rearrangement joins TRBV27 to TRBJ2-3; a weak D match, TRBD2 (7 bases). The V end lost 4 bases, the J end lost 1 base, and 9 bases lay between the germline ends. The germline gives CDR1 MNHEY, CDR2 SMNVEV (reference sequence). The CDR3 has 14 amino acids. CDR3 DNA: TGTGCCAGCAGTTCCGGGGGGCGCACAGATACGCAGTATTTT. Its protein is CASSSGGRTDTQYF.

This clonotype showed up just a few times. The chain couples TRBV12-3 or TRBV12-4 to TRBJ1-3, with 9 bases lining up with TRBD1. Losses at the gene ends were 4 bases for V and 0 bases for J; bases not matched to a gene: 7. The CDR3 runs to 17 residues. For the CDR3, the DNA is TGTGCCAGCAGTTACCCGACAGGGGGGTTCTCTGGAAACACCATATATTTT. This encodes CASSYPTGGFSGNTIYF.

The chain couples TRBV5-6 to TRBJ2-7; 12 bases line up with TRBD2. This CDR3 is 16 amino acids long. Germline V gives CDR1 SGHDT, CDR2 YYEEEE. V trimming: 5 bases; J trimming: 7 bases; junction bases outside the gene matches: 13. This chain's CDR3 is CASSSTSGRPNEEQYF. The CDR3 nucleotides read TGTGCCAGCAGTTCGACTAGCGGGAGACCTAATGAAGAGCAGTACTTC.